Presented here are 30 T cell receptor beta chains from one specimen sequenced in a study of blood T cells in healthy people across ages (dated by TCRdb to 2013 to 2016). The library was built by means of 5' RACE. Sequencing took place on an Illumina HiSeq 2500. A second PCR of 7 to 11 cycles was performed with a sample-barcoded 5' primer and a J-beta primer mix. TCRdb took the public reads, trimmed them with fastp at Q25, ran MiXCR for clone calling and kept in-frame beta chains. Identical CDR3 protein sequences are pooled into one entry, listed with their most common genes and DNA. This sample gives over 500,000 distinct CDR3 sequences in total; roughly a quarter of them show up just once. Approximately 3.7% of the sample is in the top ten clones. The same sample was also studied in work on T cells of mothers and their children.

The material sequenced was blood. The receptor source for this set is a boy under 10 years old in good health.

This clonotype was detected only a few times. The chain is built from TRBV6-2 or TRBV6-3 and TRBJ2-7; no firm D call. CDR3 length equals 14 residues. Trimming cost V 8 bases and J 0 bases, with 14 bases left between them. Per germline, CDR1 MNHEY and CDR2 SVGEGT. CDR3 sequence reads: CASATGDNSYEQYF. The CDR3 coding sequence is TGTGCCAGCGCAACGGGTGACAACTCCTACGAGCAGTACTTC.

This clonotype was found once. This chain uses TRBV28 with TRBJ2-1, with 14 bases that match TRBD2. V was pared by 6 bases and J by 6 bases, with 19 bases of the junction left unmatched. CDR1 MDHEN and CDR2 SYDVKM come from the germline V gene. The CDR3 is 20 amino acids. This CDR3 reads CASSLILLGLAGDNSNEQFF. The CDR3, as DNA: TGTGCCAGCAGCCTTATACTCCTGGGACTAGCGGGAGACAATTCCAATGAGCAGTTCTTC.

V and J are TRBV5-1 and TRBJ2-5; possibly TRBD2 for D (6 bases). CDR1 is SGHRS, CDR2 YFSETQ, per germline. The ends were cut back, 4 bases at V and 1 base at J, with 11 bases in the middle. The CDR3 is 14 residues long. CDR3 amino acids: CASSRYGGQETQYF. The CDR3 DNA follows: TGCGCCAGCAGCAGGTACGGGGGCCAAGAGACCCAGTACTTC.

This clonotype was observed a few times. The V call is TRBV12-3 or TRBV12-4, the J call TRBJ1-6; no clear D. V was cut by 5 bases and J by 0 bases, with 8 bases left in between. This CDR3 is built from 15 residues. The CDR3, as DNA: TGTGCCAGCAGTCGGCTGAGCTCCTATAATTCACCCCTCCACTTT. Its translation is CASSRLSSYNSPLHF.

This clonotype was observed a few times. This chain links TRBV9 with TRBJ2-5, with D perhaps TRBD2 (5 bases). The CDR3 has 13 amino acids. Germline CDR1 SGDLS, CDR2 YYNGEE. The V end lost 0 bases, the J end lost 7 bases, and 10 bases lay between the germline ends. CDR3 DNA: TGTGCCAGCAGCGTAGAAGGGAGCGGGACCCAGTACTTC. It codes for CASSVEGSGTQYF.

This clonotype has more than one count but fewer than ten. The chain recombines TRBV29-1 with TRBJ2-5, with D perhaps TRBD1 (6 bases). The V end was cut by 6 bases, the J end by 5 bases, with 16 bases between. CDR1 and CDR2 from the germline V gene are SQVTM and ANQGSEA. The CDR3 runs to 13 residues. The CDR3 sequence: CSVAATGLETQYF. The CDR3 DNA reads as TGCAGCGTCGCCGCTACAGGGTTGGAGACCCAGTACTTC.

This clonotype was seen more than once but under ten times. The CDR3 DNA reads TGTGCCAGCGGAACGGACTATGGCTACACCTTC. Protein sequence: CASGTDYGYTF. This chain joins TRBV12-3 or TRBV12-4 and TRBJ1-2; unclear D gene. V lost 8 bases and J 3 bases, leaving 7 bases between the germline ends. The CDR3 extends over 11 amino acids.

V is TRBV6-5 and J is TRBJ2-5, with 9 nucleotides matching TRBD1. The DNA end lines up better with TRBJ2-7; the J call may be wrong. Germline values: CDR1 MNHEY, CDR2 SVGAGI. CDR3 length equals 14 residues. The CDR3 reads CASKSSGTGLEQYF. Here the CDR3 DNA reads TGTGCCAGCAAGTCGTCCGGGACAGGGCTCGAGCAGTACTTC.

This rearrangement joins TRBV3-1 to TRBJ2-2; a possible D gene is TRBD2 (5 bases). V was clipped by 3 bases and J by 1 base, with 15 bases between them. The CDR3 runs to 17 residues. The germline V gene has CDR1 LGHDT and CDR2 YNNKEL (reference sequence). CDR3 in amino acids: CASSHELYAGNTGELFF. The CDR3 region has the DNA TGTGCCAGCAGCCACGAGTTATACGCGGGGAACACCGGGGAGCTGTTTTTT.

The rearrangement links TRBV6-6 to TRBJ1-6, with D perhaps matching TRBD1 (6 bases). Trimming took off 6 bases at V and 10 bases at J, with 13 bases between the two ends. Germline assignment: CDR1 MNHNY and CDR2 SVGAGI (reference sequence). The CDR3 runs to 13 residues. The chain's CDR3 is CASSNRDQSPLHF. The CDR3, as DNA: TGTGCCAGCAGCAACAGGGATCAGTCACCCCTCCACTTT.

In DNA, the CDR3 is TGTGCCAGCAGTTACCGATACGGGACAGGGGGTAGCAATCAGCCCCAGCATTTT. It yields the protein CASSYRYGTGGSNQPQHF. The gene calls are TRBV6-5 and TRBJ1-5; 11 bases are shared with TRBD1. The CDR3 totals 18 residues. Germline trimming cut 2 bases from V and 0 bases from J; bases unmatched to any gene: 6. The germline CDR1 and CDR2 sequences are MNHEY and SVGAGI.

V gene TRBV7-3 combines with J gene TRBJ2-5; 10 bases match TRBD1. Germline V gene data show CDR1 as SGHTA and CDR2 as FQGTGA. The CDR3 covers 13 residues. J was trimmed by 5 bases and V by 5 bases; bases with no gene match: 2. CDR3: CASSAGQGETQYF. For the CDR3, the DNA is TGTGCCAGCAGCGCGGGACAGGGGGAGACCCAGTACTTC.

The J gene is TRBJ2-3, the V gene TRBV4-1; D perhaps matches TRBD2 (5 bases). This CDR3 region has 15 residues. V was pared by 2 bases and J by 4 bases, with 13 bases between. Germline V gives CDR1 MGHRA, CDR2 YSYEKL. This CDR3 reads CASSQNRRSADTQYF. For the CDR3, the DNA is TGCGCCAGCAGCCAAAACCGGAGGAGCGCAGATACGCAGTATTTT.

This clonotype has just a few counts. This chain connects TRBV28 to TRBJ1-2, with D uncertain. Germline lookup yields CDR1 MDHEN and CDR2 SYDVKM. Between the trimmed V and J ends, which lost 2 bases and 2 bases, there was a span of 6 bases. The CDR3 totals 13 residues. CDR3 region: CASSLKENYGYTF. CDR3 DNA sequence: TGTGCCAGCAGTTTAAAGGAGAACTATGGCTACACCTTC.

This chain uses TRBV29-1 with TRBJ2-1, with 9 bases lining up with TRBD1. Germline V gene lookup returns CDR1 SQVTM and CDR2 ANQGSEA. V shed 7 bases, J shed 4 bases, and the junction held 5 bases outside the gene matches. The CDR3 sequence is 13 residues long. The CDR3 loop reads CSGSDRGYNEQFF. The CDR3 nucleotides read TGCAGCGGTAGCGACAGGGGGTACAATGAGCAGTTCTTC.

The chain links TRBV6-5 to TRBJ1-4; D call uncertain. In germline, CDR1 is MNHEY, CDR2 SVGAGI. The germline V and J ends were trimmed by 0 bases and 4 bases, with 9 bases remaining between them. The CDR3 spans 15 residues. CDR3 DNA sequence: TGTGCCAGCAGTTACTCCGCCATTTATAATGAAAAACTGTTTTTT. Its translation is CASSYSAIYNEKLFF.

This clonotype was observed many times. The chain recombines TRBV7-3 with TRBJ2-2, with TRBD2 identical over 10 bases. Germline V gene lookup returns CDR1 SGHTA and CDR2 FQGTGA. This CDR3 has 16 residues. The V gene end was trimmed by 4 bases and the J gene end by 2 bases; junction bases not matched to a gene: 4. The CDR3 region has the DNA TGTGCCAGCAGCTCCAGCGGGGGGGCCAACACCGGGGAGCTGTTTTTT. Translated: CASSSSGGANTGELFF.

The chain carries TRBV29-1 and TRBJ2-2, with TRBD1 matching 8 bases. Germline loops: CDR1 SQVTM, CDR2 ANQGSEA. Unmatched junction bases numbered 11, after V lost 7 bases and J lost 7 bases. The CDR3 loop spans 14 amino acids. In DNA form, the CDR3 reads TGCAGCGCATCATCCAGGGGGCAGGGCGGGGAGCTGTTTTTT. Amino acid sequence: CSASSRGQGGELFF.

The chain uses TRBV15 and TRBJ2-6; TRBD1 might be the D (6 bases). The germline V gene encodes CDR1 LNHNV and CDR2 YYDKDF (reference sequence). The CDR3 sequence is 17 residues long. Between the trimmed V and J ends, which lost 7 bases and 2 bases, there was a span of 18 bases. The CDR3: CATTTGTQNTGANVLTF. CDR3 sequence (DNA): TGTGCCACCACCACCGGGACACAGAATACTGGGGCCAACGTCCTGACTTTC.

The J gene is TRBJ2-4, the V gene TRBV5-1; 8 bases align to TRBD2. V gave up 0 bases and J gave up 8 bases; unmatched junction bases: 10. Looked up from germline, CDR1 is SGHRS and CDR2 is YFSETQ. The CDR3 is 16 residues long. CDR3 region: CASSLVGGGLIDIQYF. As DNA, the CDR3 is TGCGCCAGCAGCTTGGTCGGGGGGGGCCTTATTGACATTCAGTACTTC.

This clonotype was seen only a few times. This chain joins TRBV20-1 and TRBJ2-7; 12 bases are shared with TRBD2. V lost 5 bases to trimming and J lost 0 bases; unmatched junction nucleotides: 5. The length of the CDR3 is 15 residues. The germline V gene has CDR1 DFQATT and CDR2 SNEGSKA (reference sequence). This chain's CDR3 is CSALTSGGYSYEQYF. The CDR3 DNA is TGCAGTGCTCTAACTAGCGGGGGGTACTCCTACGAGCAGTACTTC.

The table lists this clonotype with a few counts. The chain is built from TRBV12-3 or TRBV12-4 and TRBJ2-5, with 12 nucleotides matching TRBD1. With 3 bases clipped from V and 2 bases from J, the junction kept 10 bases outside the gene matches. There are 18 residues in the CDR3. CDR3 DNA sequence: TGTGCCAGCAGTTTGTGGGACAGGGGGCGTACTGGTCAAGAGACCCAGTACTTC. Translation gives CASSLWDRGRTGQETQYF.

This chain joins TRBV27 and TRBJ1-6; TRBD1 is a possible D gene (5 bases). Trimming removed 7 bases from V and 16 bases from J, with 17 bases in between. This CDR3 is built from 12 residues. Germline values: CDR1 MNHEY, CDR2 SMNVEV (reference sequence). This CDR3 is CASTVGRGPLHF. DNA for the CDR3: TGTGCCAGCACCGTTGGTAGGGGACCTCTCCACTTT.

This clonotype came up a few times. The V and J genes are TRBV2 and TRBJ1-1, with D possibly matching TRBD1 (5 bases). CDR3 length: 13 residues. With 3 bases removed from V and 5 bases from J, the gap between germline ends came to 10 bases. Germline CDR1 reads SNHLY; CDR2 reads FYNNEI. As DNA, the CDR3 is TGTGCCAGCAGTGACGGCAGGGTGACTGAAGCTTTCTTT. Amino acid sequence: CASSDGRVTEAFF. Using reference TRBV2 and TRBJ1-1 for the parts outside the CDR3, the full variable domain is EPEVTQTPSHQVTQMGQEVILRCVPISNHLYFYWYRQILGQKVEFLVSFYNNEISEKSEIFDDQFSVERPDGSNFTLKIRSTKLEDSAMYFCASSDGRVTEAFFGQGTRLTVV.

The gene calls are TRBV20-1 and TRBJ2-5; weak D call: TRBD2 (6 bases). The CDR3 runs to 15 residues. Deletions cut 0 bases from V and 1 base from J, with 12 bases between. The V gene's germline CDR1 is DFQATT and CDR2 SNEGSKA (reference sequence). CDR3 amino acids: CSAREGGVLQETQYF. The CDR3 nucleotides read TGCAGTGCTAGAGAGGGCGGGGTCCTCCAAGAGACCCAGTACTTC.

In this sample, this clonotype turned up a few times. This chain links TRBV6-1 with TRBJ1-1; TRBD1 agrees at 8 bases. Per the germline V gene, CDR1 is MNHNS and CDR2 is SASEGT. This CDR3 has 17 amino acids. V shed 7 bases, J shed 1 base, and the junction held 14 bases outside the gene matches. For the CDR3, the DNA is TGTGCCAGCACCACCAGACTATGGACAGGGCAGAACACTGAAGCTTTCTTT. Protein: CASTTRLWTGQNTEAFF.

This clonotype was picked up a small number of times. The J gene is TRBJ2-7, the V gene TRBV13; perhaps TRBD1 as D (6 bases). Germline V gene lookup returns CDR1 PRHDT and CDR2 FYEKMQ (reference sequence). Trimming left V 3 bases short and J 2 bases short, with 11 bases between. The CDR3 is 14 residues long. DNA for the CDR3: TGTGCCAGCAGCTTGAGAAGGGACACCTACGAGCAGTACTTC. It yields the protein CASSLRRDTYEQYF.

The chain combines TRBV9 with TRBJ2-4; 7 bases are a match to TRBD1. This CDR3 comprises 17 residues. With 3 bases clipped from V and 1 base from J, the junction kept 10 bases outside the gene matches. Germline V gene lookup returns CDR1 SGDLS and CDR2 YYNGEE. CDR3 sequence reads: CASSATTGNGAKNIQYF. The CDR3 region has the DNA TGTGCCAGCAGCGCGACGACAGGGAATGGGGCCAAAAACATTCAGTACTTC.

Comments on this clonotype: At one end, the junction sequence differs from germline, possibly due to a read error. This chain uses TRBV5-6 with TRBJ1-1; D is unresolved. This CDR3 spans 13 amino acids. Germline V lookup: CDR1 SGHDT, CDR2 YYEEEE. The CDR3 DNA sequence: TGTGCCAGCAGCCGAACACCAGGAACTGAACCTTTCTTT. Amino acid sequence: CASSRTPGTEPFF.

Points on this clonotype: An end of the junction does not agree with germline; a read error may underlie this. The chain couples TRBV20-1 to TRBJ2-1; 13 bases map to TRBD2. This CDR3 is built from 16 residues. Germline lookup yields CDR1 DFQATT and CDR2 SNEGSKA (reference sequence). CDR3 sequence reads: CSARDTGTSGINEQSF. CDR3 sequence (DNA): TGCAGTGCTAGAGACACCGGGACTAGCGGGATCAATGAGCAGTCCTTC.